The entry below describes one TCR beta chain. What it binds is not known. Each PCR had synthetic TCR analog templates added to it as a spike-in. Data came from immunoSEQ multiplex PCR; TCRdb stores just in-frame clones and leaves some out. This table holds 50,000 to 60,000 clones, about 86% found once. This entry belongs to a study of PD-L1 blockade in urothelial cancer. Study information: Male patients with bladder-origin urothelial cancer numbered about 85% of the 29. Whole-study results and caveats: Lower pretreatment blood TCR clonality, under the median, predicted better survival, researchers reported.

Germline CDR1 reads MDHEN; CDR2 reads SYDVKM. This CDR3 has 14 amino acids. Trimming removed 1 base from V and 8 bases from J, with 14 bases in between. V usage is TRBV28 and J usage is TRBJ1-2; possible D gene TRBD1, 5 bases. The input for sequencing was PBMCs, taken around atezolizumab (anti-PD-L1) treatment. The TCR was taken from a man between 45 and 60 years old with urothelial cancer. Written as DNA, the CDR3 is TGTGCCAGCAGTTTATCGCCCGCGGGGGTCGGCTACACCTTC. This gives the protein CASSLSPAGVGYTF.